This TCR beta chain emerged from a study of blood T cells in healthy people across ages. Study as a whole: T cells yielded about one barcoded beta molecule per two cells through template switching.

The second PCR ran roughly 6 to 11 cycles with a sample-barcoded 5' primer and J-beta primers. One entry per CDR3 protein results from TCRdb running MiXCR on the 5' RACE reads. This table holds 700,000 or so distinct CDR3 sequences, about 20% found once. This CDR3 spans 12 amino acids. Looked up from germline, CDR1 is DFQATT and CDR2 is SNEGSKA (reference sequence). This clonotype turned up a few times. Individuals who donated were healthy Caucasians from Russia aged roughly 6 to 100. This chain joins TRBV20-1 and TRBJ2-6; no clear D gene. Sequencing input: blood. This clonotype was obtained from a man aged 65 to 85 in good health. The CDR3 loop is CRADSGANVLTF. The CDR3 region has the DNA TGCAGGGCCGACTCTGGGGCCAACGTCCTGACTTTC.